The TCR beta chain described here comes from a study of T-cell reconstitution after alpha-beta-depleted transplantation in children. This clonotype has a count of ten or more. Its target is unknown. Study results and limitations: At the one-year point after transplant, T-cell counts and TCRbeta diversity were found to come mostly from T cells that had been newly produced.

Preparation of the TCRbeta library involved a method that used unique molecular identifiers. From the PCR reads, TCRdb called clonotypes with MiXCR, one entry per CDR3 protein. The data show hundreds of thousands of distinct CDR3 sequences, with 10% to 15% seen just once and around 0.76% held by the top ten. This sequence originates from a girl aged 2-10 years with congenital amegakaryocytic thrombocytopenia, due to receive a stem cell transplant. Sample: PBMCs, taken before TCRalphabeta/CD19-depleted stem cell transplant.

The CDR3 spells CSASGGTGNTEAFF. Here the CDR3 DNA reads TGCAGTGCTAGTGGAGGGACAGGGAACACTGAAGCTTTCTTT. This chain joins TRBV20-1 and TRBJ1-1; 8 nucleotides line up with TRBD1. The ends lost 3 bases at V and 1 base at J; junction bases unmatched: 4. Germline assignment: CDR1 DFQATT and CDR2 SNEGSKA (reference sequence). The CDR3 contains 14 residues.